Each of the 26 T cell receptor beta chains below was sequenced from the same sample in a study of blood T cells in healthy people across ages. Then a second PCR, running roughly 7 to 11 cycles, was carried out with a sample-barcoded 5' primer and a J-beta primer mix. TCRdb re-derived calls from the 5' RACE reads in MiXCR, one entry per CDR3 protein. The table shows some 710,000 distinct CDR3 sequences, with about 20% occurring only once. Source material: blood. Receptors were obtained from a man aged 65-85 years in good health.

The rearrangement links TRBV19 to TRBJ2-7, with TRBD1 matching 7 bases. Trimming removed 5 bases from V and 1 base from J; junction bases left unmatched: 14. The CDR3 contains 17 residues. From germline, CDR1 is LNHDA and CDR2 SQIVND (reference sequence). CDR3 region: CASSSGTVGKRSYEQYF. The CDR3 region has the DNA TGTGCCAGTAGTTCCGGGACAGTGGGTAAGCGATCCTACGAGCAGTACTTC.

This rearrangement joins TRBV14 to TRBJ1-1; D is unclear. Trimming cost V 5 bases and J 3 bases, with 10 bases left between them. Looked up from germline, CDR1 is SGHDN and CDR2 is FVKESK. The CDR3 runs 13 residues. Here the CDR3 DNA reads TGTGCCAGCAGCTACATGGGAGACACTGAAGCTTTCTTT. Translated, it gives CASSYMGDTEAFF.

This clonotype has ten or more counts. The gene calls are TRBV12-3 or TRBV12-4 and TRBJ2-6; possible D gene TRBD1, 5 bases. Trimming removed 2 bases at V and 0 bases at J, with 5 bases between. CDR3 length: 15 amino acids. CDR3 nucleotides: TGTGCCAGCAGTTTAAGGGGCTCTGGGGCCAACGTCCTGACTTTC. Protein: CASSLRGSGANVLTF.

The V and J genes are TRBV29-1 and TRBJ1-2; tentatively, D is TRBD1 (5 bases). CDR1 is SQVTM and CDR2 is ANQGSEA in the germline V gene. Trimming removed 4 bases at V and 6 bases at J, with 12 bases between. This CDR3 has 12 amino acids. This CDR3 is CSVGQRDDGYTF. The CDR3 DNA follows: TGCAGCGTTGGACAAAGGGACGATGGCTACACCTTC.

This clonotype came up a few times. The junction and the germline gene differ at one end; a read error may be behind it. The chain links TRBV3-1 to TRBJ2-1; 7 bases agree with TRBD1. Looked up from germline, CDR1 is LGHDT and CDR2 is YNNKEL (reference sequence). The CDR3 has 14 residues. The CDR3 nucleotides read TGTGCCGGCAGCCAGACAGGGTTCTACAATGAGCAGTTCTTC. Amino acid sequence: CAGSQTGFYNEQFF.

This chain connects TRBV12-3 or TRBV12-4 to TRBJ1-2, with TRBD1 identical over 9 bases. The CDR3 is made up of 13 amino acids. Trimming took 4 bases from V and 7 from J; bases not matched to a gene: 4. This CDR3 reads CASSWQDRGGYTF. The CDR3 bases are TGTGCCAGCAGTTGGCAGGACAGGGGTGGCTACACCTTC.

V and J are TRBV27 and TRBJ1-1; the D is unclear. Germline CDR1 MNHEY, CDR2 SMNVEV (reference sequence). This CDR3 has 13 residues. The V gene lost 6 bases and the J gene lost 5 bases, with 13 bases spanning the gap. The CDR3: CASSPEGETEAFF. The CDR3 DNA is TGTGCCAGCAGCCCAGAGGGAGAGACTGAAGCTTTCTTT.

V usage is TRBV27 and J usage is TRBJ2-1; D unclear. The DNA end is a closer match to TRBJ2-5, so the J assignment may be wrong. The CDR3 has 13 amino acids. Germline CDR1 MNHEY, CDR2 SMNVEV (reference sequence). The CDR3 is CASSDGGPKAQYF. DNA for the CDR3: TGTGCCAGCAGTGATGGTGGCCCCAAGGCCCAGTACTTC.

This chain joins TRBV6-5 and TRBJ2-2, with 7 bases that match TRBD1. V lost 2 bases to trimming and J lost 4 bases; unmatched junction nucleotides: 7. Germline V gene data show CDR1 as MNHEY and CDR2 as SVGAGI. The CDR3 extends over 16 amino acids. CDR3 coding DNA: TGTGCCAGCAGTTACCAGGGGGATTGGAGCACCGGGGAGCTGTTTTTT. It codes for CASSYQGDWSTGELFF.

The chain joins TRBV20-1 to TRBJ2-1, with 9 positions matching TRBD2. Matching the DNA end better, TRBJ2-5 makes the J call doubtful. CDR1 is DFQATT and CDR2 is SNEGSKA in the germline V gene (reference sequence). This CDR3 has 12 amino acids. CDR3 in DNA: TGCAGTGCTAGAGTTAGCGGGGGACCCCAGTACTTC. This codes for CSARVSGGPQYF.

The V call is TRBV29-1, the J call TRBJ2-4; weak D call: TRBD1 (6 bases). There are 13 residues in the CDR3. V was shortened by 7 bases and J by 1 base, with 11 bases between the two germline ends. CDR1 is SQVTM, CDR2 ANQGSEA, per germline. CDR3 coding DNA: TGCAGCGCCGCAGGGGCGGCCAAAAACATTCAGTACTTC. Translating it yields CSAAGAAKNIQYF.

This clonotype appeared a few times. The rearrangement uses TRBV20-1 and TRBJ1-4, with D perhaps matching TRBD1 (6 bases). Trimming removed 0 bases at V and 8 bases at J, with 10 bases between. CDR3 length: 13 amino acids. Germline-derived CDR1 and CDR2 are DFQATT and SNEGSKA (reference sequence). DNA of the CDR3: TGCAGTGCTAGAGATGTCCAGGGGGAAAAACTGTTTTTT. It specifies CSARDVQGEKLFF.

Notes on this clonotype: One junction end does not reproduce the germline sequence, and a read error may be involved. This chain uses TRBV12-3 or TRBV12-4 with TRBJ2-1; 15 bases line up with TRBD2. The CDR3 totals 18 residues. The chain's CDR3 is CASRSSGTSGRIYNEQFF. The CDR3 DNA reads as TGTGCTAGCAGATCATCCGGGACTAGCGGGAGGATCTACAATGAGCAGTTCTTC.

This clonotype has more than one count but fewer than ten. The chain is built from TRBV7-9 and TRBJ2-5; D unclear. The CDR3 covers 15 residues. Trimming stripped 0 bases from V and 0 bases from J, with 8 bases between. CDR1 SEHNR and CDR2 FQNEAQ come from the germline V gene (reference sequence). The CDR3 spells CASSLAETYQETQYF. CDR3 coding DNA: TGTGCCAGCAGCTTAGCAGAAACGTACCAAGAGACCCAGTACTTC.

In this sample, this clonotype turned up a few times. The V gene is TRBV7-9, the J gene TRBJ2-5; 10 bases map to TRBD2. The J call may be wrong; the DNA end is better matched by TRBJ2-1. CDR1 is SEHNR, CDR2 FQNEAQ, per germline (reference sequence). There are 15 residues in the CDR3. The CDR3 spells CASSLTSGGVIEQFF. DNA of the CDR3: TGTGCCAGCAGCTTAACCAGCGGGGGGGTGATTGAGCAGTTCTTC.

This clonotype has a single count. J is TRBJ2-4 and V is TRBV28; 11 nucleotides match TRBD2. The CDR3 covers 21 residues. Per the germline V gene, CDR1 is MDHEN and CDR2 is SYDVKM. Germline trimming cut 5 bases from V and 1 base from J; bases unmatched to any gene: 19. Here the CDR3 DNA reads TGTGCCAGCAGTGCTAGCGCTCCCGGGACTAGCGGTGTTATGGCCAAAAACATTCAGTACTTC. Translating gives CASSASAPGTSGVMAKNIQYF.

This clonotype was seen a few times. The chain recombines TRBV30 with TRBJ1-2, with no clear D. Germline V gives CDR1 GTSNPN, CDR2 SVGIG (reference sequence). The germline V and J ends were trimmed by 1 base and 5 bases, with 11 bases remaining between them. The CDR3 totals 13 residues. CDR3: CAWSESRDYGYTF. CDR3 nucleotide sequence: TGTGCCTGGAGTGAATCCAGAGATTATGGCTACACCTTC.

This clonotype has only a few counts. The chain is built from TRBV19 and TRBJ1-1; perhaps TRBD1 as D (6 bases). Deletions cut 6 bases from V and 0 bases from J, with 14 bases between. The CDR3 covers 15 residues. Germline loops: CDR1 LNHDA, CDR2 SQIVND (reference sequence). In DNA, the CDR3 is TGTGCCAGTAGGACCTCAGGGGTTCTGAACACTGAAGCTTTCTTT. It codes for CASRTSGVLNTEAFF. The variable domain in full, with the rest retrieved from reference TRBV19 and TRBJ1-1, is DGGITQSPKYLFRKEGQNVTLSCEQNLNHDAMYWYRQDPGQGLRLIYYSQIVNDFQKGDIAEGYSVSREKKESFPLTVTSAQKNPTAFYLCASRTSGVLNTEAFFGQGTRLTVV.

This clonotype has more than one count but fewer than ten. A read error may account for a junction end that differs from germline. J is TRBJ2-2 and V is TRBV20-1, with 7 bases that match TRBD2. The CDR3 is 14 residues long. Germline lookup yields CDR1 DFQATT and CDR2 SNEGSKA (reference sequence). The CDR3 DNA reads TGCAGCGCTAGAAAGGCGGGAGCGACCGGGGAGCTGTTTTTT. Translating it yields CSARKAGATGELFF.

This clonotype was observed a handful of times. The chain carries TRBV3-1 and TRBJ2-5; no reliable D call. Per germline, CDR1 LGHDT and CDR2 YNNKEL (reference sequence). Between the trimmed V and J ends, which lost 1 base and 0 bases, there was a span of 6 bases. CDR3 length equals 14 residues. This CDR3 is CASSQGWDQETQYF. The CDR3 DNA follows: TGTGCCAGCAGCCAAGGCTGGGACCAAGAGACCCAGTACTTC.

The V and J genes are TRBV9 and TRBJ2-2; D possibly corresponds to TRBD2 (5 bases). From germline, CDR1 is SGDLS and CDR2 YYNGEE. V was trimmed by 0 bases and J by 0 bases, leaving 9 bases between them. This CDR3 has 16 amino acids. CDR3 loop: CASSVGGASNTGELFF. The CDR3 nucleotides are TGTGCCAGCAGCGTAGGGGGAGCCTCGAACACCGGGGAGCTGTTTTTT.

The chain couples TRBV29-1 to TRBJ2-5; 8 nucleotides agree with TRBD1. The CDR3 consists of 14 residues. The V gene end was trimmed by 6 bases and the J gene end by 2 bases; junction bases not matched to a gene: 8. Per the germline V gene, CDR1 is SQVTM and CDR2 is ANQGSEA. CDR3 sequence: CSVAIGQGQETQYF. For the CDR3, the DNA is TGCAGCGTAGCTATAGGACAGGGACAAGAGACCCAGTACTTC.

The CDR3 region has the DNA TGTGCCAGCCGCCGGGACGGCTATTCACCCCTCCACTTT. Translated, it gives CASRRDGYSPLHF. J is TRBJ1-6 and V is TRBV7-2, with D possibly TRBD1 on 5 matching bases. V lost 8 bases, J lost 8 bases, and 13 bases lay in between. This CDR3 region has 13 residues. The germline V gene encodes CDR1 SGHTA and CDR2 FQGNSA. Full variable domain (rest looked up from reference TRBV7-2 and TRBJ1-6): GAGVSQSPSNKVTEKGKDVELRCDPISGHTALYWYRQSLGQGLEFLIYFQGNSAPDKSGLPSDRFSAERTGGSVSTLTIQRTQQEDSAVYLCASRRDGYSPLHFGNGTRLTVT.

Only a few counts were recorded for this clonotype. V usage is TRBV7-6 and J usage is TRBJ2-5; D is uncertain. V lost 1 base to trimming and J lost 2 bases, with 17 bases between them. Germline lookup yields CDR1 SGHVS and CDR2 FNYEAQ. The CDR3 has 17 amino acids. The DNA for the CDR3 is TGTGCCAGCAGCTTAGTTGTTTTGGGGTCCGCGCAAGAGACCCAGTACTTC. This translates into CASSLVVLGSAQETQYF.

This clonotype was observed a single time. The CDR3 nucleotides read TGTGCCAGCAGCCTCACCCTGGACAGGGCCGCCTACAATGAGCAGTTCTTC. It encodes CASSLTLDRAAYNEQFF. J is TRBJ2-1 and V is TRBV9; 8 bases are shared with TRBD1. Germline CDR1 SGDLS, CDR2 YYNGEE. This CDR3 is built from 17 residues. V was clipped by 4 bases and J by 2 bases; unmatched bases: 11.

This chain joins TRBV29-1 and TRBJ2-3, with 7 nucleotides matching TRBD1. J lost 5 bases, V lost 4 bases, and 15 bases had no gene match. Germline V gene lookup returns CDR1 SQVTM and CDR2 ANQGSEA. The CDR3 length is 16 residues. The CDR3 loop reads CSVVQLATGLKDTQYF. The CDR3 region has the DNA TGCAGCGTTGTCCAACTCGCGACAGGGTTGAAAGATACGCAGTATTTT.